The 15 T cell receptor beta chains below come from one sample, sequenced in a study of blood T cell repertoires in COVID-19. Profiled with immunoSEQ multiplex PCR; TCRdb holds only in-frame clones, not every one. The sample consists of about 120,000 clones, roughly nine tenths of them appearing once. Sequencing was done on a sample of peripheral blood. Receptors originate from a man in his 70s with active or convalescent COVID-19.

The V and J genes are TRBV21-1 and TRBJ2-1; TRBD2, the D gene given by the table, was not confirmed from the DNA. TRBV21-1 is classified as a pseudogene. The length of the CDR3 is 16 residues. CDR3 region: CASSARTSGRGDEQFF. The CDR3 DNA reads as TGTGCCAGCAGCGCGAGAACTAGCGGGAGGGGGGATGAGCAGTTCTTC.

This chain joins TRBV6-4 and TRBJ2-1; 7 bases are a match to TRBD1. This CDR3 has 15 residues. Trimming took 2 bases from V and 5 from J; bases not matched to a gene: 6. CDR1 and CDR2 from the germline V gene are MRHNA and SNTAGT. CDR3 sequence: CASSDRGLGDNEQFF. Written as DNA, the CDR3 is TGTGCCAGCAGTGACAGGGGGCTGGGAGACAATGAGCAGTTCTTC.

This chain joins TRBV18 and TRBJ1-2; TRBD1 matches at 10 bases. Germline V gene sequence: CDR1 KGHSH, CDR2 LQKENI. The trim removed 6 bases at V and 4 bases at J, leaving 8 bases unmatched. The CDR3 spans 15 residues. The CDR3 is CASSTVRTGGYGYTF. In DNA, the CDR3 is TGTGCCAGCTCCACCGTAAGGACAGGGGGCTATGGCTACACCTTC.

The V call is TRBV5-1, the J call TRBJ1-3, with a tentative D call TRBD1 (6 bases). V gave up 0 bases and J gave up 4 bases, with 14 bases separating them. The germline CDR1 and CDR2 sequences are SGHRS and YFSETQ. The CDR3 is 16 amino acids. The chain's CDR3 is CASSLGATGSGNTIYF. CDR3 nucleotides: TGCGCCAGCAGCTTGGGAGCTACAGGGTCAGGAAACACCATATATTTT. Full variable domain (outside the CDR3, taken from reference TRBV5-1 and TRBJ1-3): KAGVTQTPRYLIKTRGQQVTLSCSPISGHRSVSWYQQTPGQGLQFLFEYFSETQRNKGNFPGRFSGRQFSNSRSEMNVSTLELGDSALYLCASSLGATGSGNTIYFGEGSWLTVV.

This rearrangement joins TRBV27 to TRBJ2-2; TRBD2 aligns across 8 bases. The CDR3 has 15 amino acids. J gave up 5 bases and V 7 bases, and 9 bases lay outside the gene matches. The germline V gene has CDR1 MNHEY and CDR2 SMNVEV (reference sequence). The CDR3 DNA follows: TGTGCCAGCACCGGGAGGGCCGAAGGTACCGGGGAGCTGTTTTTT. Amino acid sequence: CASTGRAEGTGELFF.

The genes are TRBV10-3 and TRBJ2-7, with D possibly being TRBD2 (5 bases). This CDR3 has 14 amino acids. The germline V gene has CDR1 ENHRY and CDR2 SYGVKD. The germline V and J ends were trimmed by 3 bases and 2 bases, with 11 bases remaining between them. The CDR3 is CAISEEGGTYEQYF. In DNA form, the CDR3 reads TGTGCCATCAGTGAAGAGGGCGGAACCTACGAGCAGTACTTC.

This chain links TRBV7-8 with TRBJ1-2, with TRBD1 matching 9 bases. The CDR3 is made up of 13 amino acids. After removal of 5 bases from V and 4 bases from J, the junction contained 2 bases not matched to a gene. Germline assignment: CDR1 SGHVS and CDR2 FQNEAQ. The CDR3 spells CASSRTGAYGYTF. CDR3 coding DNA: TGTGCCAGCAGCCGGACAGGGGCCTATGGCTACACCTTC.

To note about this clone: Relative to the germline gene, one junction end is altered; a read error may explain this. The chain is built from TRBV14 and TRBJ1-1, with TRBD1 identical over 8 bases. The CDR3 is made up of 16 amino acids. Germline V gene data show CDR1 as SGHDN and CDR2 as FVKESK. The CDR3 DNA is TGTGCCAGCAGCCAAGGGCGACAGGGGTTGAAGACTGAAGCTTTCTTT. As protein: CASSQGRQGLKTEAFF.

The genes are TRBV2 and TRBJ2-5, with 8 bases lining up with TRBD1. CDR3 length: 14 amino acids. The germline CDR1 and CDR2 sequences are SNHLY and FYNNEI. V was clipped by 6 bases and J by 5 bases; unmatched bases: 8. CDR3 in amino acids: CASRFRGQWETQYF. CDR3 nucleotide sequence: TGTGCCAGCAGGTTCAGGGGGCAGTGGGAGACCCAGTACTTC.

This rearrangement joins TRBV27 to TRBJ1-5; 7 bases agree with TRBD1. Germline lookup yields CDR1 MNHEY and CDR2 SMNVEV (reference sequence). Trimming at V came to 5 bases and at J to 6 bases, leaving 16 bases not matched to a gene. The length of the CDR3 is 17 residues. CDR3 protein: CASSPRTGDTSSQPQHF. DNA of the CDR3: TGTGCCAGCAGTCCCCGGACAGGAGACACGTCGAGTCAGCCCCAGCATTTT.

This chain uses TRBV5-5 with TRBJ2-7; the match to TRBD2 covers 9 bases. The V gene's germline CDR1 is SGHKS and CDR2 YYEKEE (reference sequence). J gave up 2 bases and V 1 base, and 7 bases lay outside the gene matches. The CDR3 extends over 16 amino acids. CDR3 nucleotide sequence: TGTGCCAGCAGCTTGTTTCTCCTAGCGGGGACCTACGAGCAGTACTTC. Translating gives CASSLFLLAGTYEQYF.

This rearrangement joins TRBV25-1 to TRBJ2-2; TRBD2 matches 13 bases. Germline V gene data show CDR1 as MGHDK and CDR2 as SYGVNS. The CDR3 extends over 15 amino acids. V shed 8 bases, J shed 0 bases, and the junction held 0 bases outside the gene matches. CDR3 DNA: TGTGCCAGCGGGACTAGCGGGACGAACACCGGGGAGCTGTTTTTT. This gives the protein CASGTSGTNTGELFF.

The chain has TRBV3-1 (or the pseudogene TRBV3-2) and TRBJ1-1; a possible D gene is TRBD1 (6 bases). This CDR3 spans 15 amino acids. V was clipped by 4 bases and J by 0 bases, with 12 bases between them. Per the germline V gene, CDR1 is LGHDT and CDR2 is YNNKEL (reference sequence). CDR3 bases: TGTGCCAGCAGCCCGCGAGGGGGAATGAACACTGAAGCTTTCTTT. Amino acid sequence: CASSPRGGMNTEAFF.

The chain joins TRBV27 to TRBJ2-5; 14 bases map to TRBD2. The germline CDR1 and CDR2 sequences are MNHEY and SMNVEV (reference sequence). The CDR3 runs 18 residues. V dropped 3 bases and J dropped 1; count of bases not matched to a gene: 7. The CDR3 region is CASSFLGLAGDAQETQYF. In nucleotides, the CDR3 is TGTGCCAGCAGTTTCCTGGGACTAGCGGGAGACGCCCAAGAGACCCAGTACTTC.

The chain carries TRBV19 and TRBJ2-4; 7 bases match TRBD1. This CDR3 is 15 amino acids long. Trimming took 3 bases from V and 5 from J; bases not matched to a gene: 7. Germline CDR1 and CDR2: LNHDA and SQIVND (reference sequence). The CDR3 nucleotides read TGTGCCAGTAGTATTGAGGAGACAGGGCAAAACATTCAGTACTTC. It translates to CASSIEETGQNIQYF.